Listed here is a single TCR beta chain. Followed longitudinally, the Seattle patients had been enrolled during active infection. The data originate from a study of blood T cell repertoires in COVID-19. Across the whole study: COVID-19 samples, acute and convalescent, were from the United States, Italy and Spain.

Sequencing used immunoSEQ multiplex PCR; TCRdb keeps in-frame clones, though not all of them. Counted here are about 210,000 clones, about 82% occurring once; the ten biggest clones make up roughly 5%. Germline V gene lookup returns CDR1 SGHDN and CDR2 FVKESK. The CDR3 runs 14 residues. The V and J ends lost 4 bases and 5 bases, in that order; junction bases with no gene match: 2. The rearrangement joins TRBV14 to TRBJ1-6; 7 positions match TRBD1. The clonotype comes from a man between 50 and 59 years old with COVID-19, enrolled during active disease. The sequenced sample consisted of peripheral blood. CDR3 DNA sequence: TGTGCCAGCAGCCGACAGGGAGATAATTCACCCCTCCACTTT. Its translation is CASSRQGDNSPLHF.